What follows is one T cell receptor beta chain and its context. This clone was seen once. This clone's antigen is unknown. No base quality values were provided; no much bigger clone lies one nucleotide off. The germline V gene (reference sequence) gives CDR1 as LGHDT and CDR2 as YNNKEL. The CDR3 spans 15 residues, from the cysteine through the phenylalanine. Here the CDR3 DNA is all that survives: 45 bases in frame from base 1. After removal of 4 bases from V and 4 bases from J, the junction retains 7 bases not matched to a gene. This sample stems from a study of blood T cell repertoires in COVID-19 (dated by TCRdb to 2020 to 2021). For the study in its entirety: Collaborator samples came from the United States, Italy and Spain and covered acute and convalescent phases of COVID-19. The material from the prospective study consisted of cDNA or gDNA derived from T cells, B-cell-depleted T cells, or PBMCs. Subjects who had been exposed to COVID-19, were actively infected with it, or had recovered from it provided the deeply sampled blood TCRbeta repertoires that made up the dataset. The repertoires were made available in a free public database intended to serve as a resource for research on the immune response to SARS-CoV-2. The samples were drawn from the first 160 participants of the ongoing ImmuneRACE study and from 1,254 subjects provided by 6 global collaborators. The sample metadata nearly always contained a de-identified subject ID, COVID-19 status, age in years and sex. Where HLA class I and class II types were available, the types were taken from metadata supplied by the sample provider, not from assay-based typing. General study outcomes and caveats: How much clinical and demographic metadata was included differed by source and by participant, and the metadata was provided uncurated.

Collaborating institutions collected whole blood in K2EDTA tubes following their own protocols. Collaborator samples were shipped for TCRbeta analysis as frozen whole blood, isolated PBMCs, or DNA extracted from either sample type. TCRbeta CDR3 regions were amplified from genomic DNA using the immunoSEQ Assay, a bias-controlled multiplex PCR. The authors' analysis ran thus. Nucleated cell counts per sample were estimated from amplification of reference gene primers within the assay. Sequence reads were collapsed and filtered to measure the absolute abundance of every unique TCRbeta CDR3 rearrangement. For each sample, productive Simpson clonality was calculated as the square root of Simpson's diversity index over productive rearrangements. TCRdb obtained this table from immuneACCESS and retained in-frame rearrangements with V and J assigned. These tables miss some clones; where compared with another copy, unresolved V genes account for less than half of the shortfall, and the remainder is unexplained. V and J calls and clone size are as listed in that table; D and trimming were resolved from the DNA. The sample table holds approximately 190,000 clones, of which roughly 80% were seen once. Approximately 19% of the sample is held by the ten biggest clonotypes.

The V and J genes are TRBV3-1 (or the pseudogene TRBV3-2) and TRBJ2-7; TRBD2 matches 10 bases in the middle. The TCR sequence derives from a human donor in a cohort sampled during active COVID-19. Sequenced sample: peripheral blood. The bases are TGTGCCAGCAGCCCTCTAGCGGGAGAGGTTTACGAGCAGTACTTC. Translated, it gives CASSPLAGEVYEQYF.